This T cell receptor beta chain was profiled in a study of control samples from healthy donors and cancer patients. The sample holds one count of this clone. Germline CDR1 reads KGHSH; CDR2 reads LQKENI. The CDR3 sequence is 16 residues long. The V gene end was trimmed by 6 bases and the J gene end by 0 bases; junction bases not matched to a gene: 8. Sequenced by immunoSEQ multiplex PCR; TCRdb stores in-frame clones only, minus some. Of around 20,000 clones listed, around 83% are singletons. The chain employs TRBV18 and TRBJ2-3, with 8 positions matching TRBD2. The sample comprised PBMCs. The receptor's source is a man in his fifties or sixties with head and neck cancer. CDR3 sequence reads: CASSLVAGSSTDTQYF. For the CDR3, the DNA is TGTGCCAGCTCGTTGGTAGCGGGAAGCAGCACAGATACGCAGTATTTT.